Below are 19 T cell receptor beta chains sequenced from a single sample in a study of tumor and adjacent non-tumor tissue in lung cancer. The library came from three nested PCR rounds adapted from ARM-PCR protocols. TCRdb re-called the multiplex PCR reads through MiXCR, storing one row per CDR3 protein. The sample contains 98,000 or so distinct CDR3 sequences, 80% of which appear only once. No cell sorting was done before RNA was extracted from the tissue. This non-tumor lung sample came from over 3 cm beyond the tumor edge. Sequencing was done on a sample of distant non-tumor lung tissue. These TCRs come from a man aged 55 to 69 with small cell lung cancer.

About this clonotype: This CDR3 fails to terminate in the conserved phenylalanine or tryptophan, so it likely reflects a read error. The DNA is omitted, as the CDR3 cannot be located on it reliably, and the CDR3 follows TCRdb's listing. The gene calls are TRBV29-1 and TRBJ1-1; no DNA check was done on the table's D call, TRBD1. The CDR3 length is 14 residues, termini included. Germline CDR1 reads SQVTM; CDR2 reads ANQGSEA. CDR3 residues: CSVTRDTGLSAALI.

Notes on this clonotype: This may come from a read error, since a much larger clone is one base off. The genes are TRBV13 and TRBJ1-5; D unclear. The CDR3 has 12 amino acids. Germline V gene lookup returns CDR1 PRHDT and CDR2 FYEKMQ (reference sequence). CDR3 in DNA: TGTGCCAGCTCGTATAGCAATCAGCCCCATCATTTT. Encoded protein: CASSYSNQPHHF.

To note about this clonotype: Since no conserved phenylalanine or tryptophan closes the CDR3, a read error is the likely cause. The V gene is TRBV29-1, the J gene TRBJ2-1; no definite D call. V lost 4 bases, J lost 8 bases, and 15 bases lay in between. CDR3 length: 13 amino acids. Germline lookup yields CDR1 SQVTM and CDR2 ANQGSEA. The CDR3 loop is CSVAWGLTYEQFY. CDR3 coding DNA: TGCAGCGTTGCGTGGGGTTTAACCTATGAGCAGTTCTAC.

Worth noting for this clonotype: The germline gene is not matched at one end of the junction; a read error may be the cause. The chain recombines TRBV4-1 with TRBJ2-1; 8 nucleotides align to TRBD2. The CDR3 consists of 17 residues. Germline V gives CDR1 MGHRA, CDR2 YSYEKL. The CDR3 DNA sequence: TGCGCCAGTAGCCATGGATTTACTAGCGGCCTATACGATGAGCAGTTCTTC. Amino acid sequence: CASSHGFTSGLYDEQFF.

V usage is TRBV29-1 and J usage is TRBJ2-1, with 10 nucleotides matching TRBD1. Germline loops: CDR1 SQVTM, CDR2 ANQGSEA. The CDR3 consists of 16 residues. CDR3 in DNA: TGCTGCGGTGTCAACCCCGGGACAGGGGTTTTCAATGAGCAGTTCTTC. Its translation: CCGVNPGTGVFNEQFF.

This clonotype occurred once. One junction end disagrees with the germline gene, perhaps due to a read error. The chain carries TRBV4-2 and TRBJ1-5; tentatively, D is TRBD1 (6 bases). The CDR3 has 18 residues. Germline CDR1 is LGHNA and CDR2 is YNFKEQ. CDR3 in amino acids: CASSRGGFSGISNQAQHF. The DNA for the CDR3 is TGTGCCAGCAGTCGAGGGGGTTTTAGCGGTATTAGCAATCAGGCCCAGCATTTT.

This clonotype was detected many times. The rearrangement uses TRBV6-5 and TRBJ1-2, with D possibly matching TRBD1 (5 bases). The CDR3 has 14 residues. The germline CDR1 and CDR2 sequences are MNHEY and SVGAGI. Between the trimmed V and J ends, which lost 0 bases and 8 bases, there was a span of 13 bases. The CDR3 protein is CASSYSSGGEGYTF. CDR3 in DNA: TGTGCCAGCAGTTACTCGAGTGGGGGAGAAGGCTACACCTTC.

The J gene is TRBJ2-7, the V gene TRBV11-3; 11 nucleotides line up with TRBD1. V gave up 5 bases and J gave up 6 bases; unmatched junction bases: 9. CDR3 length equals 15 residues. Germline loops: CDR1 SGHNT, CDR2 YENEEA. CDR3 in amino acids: CASSIGQGARFEQYF. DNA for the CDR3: TGTGCCAGCAGCATAGGACAGGGGGCACGATTCGAGCAGTACTTC.

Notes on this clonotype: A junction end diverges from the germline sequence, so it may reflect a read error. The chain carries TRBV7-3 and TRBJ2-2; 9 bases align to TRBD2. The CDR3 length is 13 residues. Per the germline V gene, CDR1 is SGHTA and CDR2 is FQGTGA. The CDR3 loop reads CASSSGGTVEPFF. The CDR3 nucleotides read TGTGCCAGCAGTAGCGGGGGCACCGTGGAGCCGTTTTTT.

The CDR3 reads CAISDPYSTHDTQYF. Here the CDR3 DNA reads TGTGCCATCAGCGATCCCTACTCCACGCACGATACGCAGTATTTT. This rearrangement joins TRBV10-3 to TRBJ2-3; no clear D. Germline V lookup: CDR1 ENHRY, CDR2 SYGVKD. Deletions cut 6 bases from V and 6 bases from J, with 19 bases between. The CDR3 is made up of 15 amino acids.

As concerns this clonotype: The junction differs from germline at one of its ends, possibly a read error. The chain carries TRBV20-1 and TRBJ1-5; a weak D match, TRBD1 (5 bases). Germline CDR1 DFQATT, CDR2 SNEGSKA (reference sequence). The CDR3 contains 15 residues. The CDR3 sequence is CSAAAGGDSDQPQRF. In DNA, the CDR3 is TGCAGTGCCGCCGCTGGGGGGGATAGCGATCAGCCCCAGCGTTTT.

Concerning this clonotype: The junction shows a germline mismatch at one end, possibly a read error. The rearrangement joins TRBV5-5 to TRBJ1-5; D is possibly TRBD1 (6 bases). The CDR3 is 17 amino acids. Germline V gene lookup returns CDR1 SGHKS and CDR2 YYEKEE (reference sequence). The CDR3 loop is CASILVGGSHSNQPQHF. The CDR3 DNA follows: TGTGCCAGCATCTTGGTCGGGGGCAGCCATAGCAATCAGCCCCAGCATTTT.

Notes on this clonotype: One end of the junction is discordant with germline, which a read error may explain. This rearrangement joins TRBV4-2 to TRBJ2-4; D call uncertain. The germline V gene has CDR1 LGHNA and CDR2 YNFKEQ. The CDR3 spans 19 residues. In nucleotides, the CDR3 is TGTGCCAGCAGCCAAGCCGCAAGGTCCTCGCTGGCCTCCAAAAGCATTCAGTACTTC. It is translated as CASSQAARSSLASKSIQYF.

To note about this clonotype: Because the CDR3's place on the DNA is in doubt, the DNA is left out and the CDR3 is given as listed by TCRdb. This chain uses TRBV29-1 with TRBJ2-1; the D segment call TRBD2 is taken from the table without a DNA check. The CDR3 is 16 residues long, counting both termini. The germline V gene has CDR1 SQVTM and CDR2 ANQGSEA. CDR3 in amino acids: CSAGLVGVGSYNEQLF.

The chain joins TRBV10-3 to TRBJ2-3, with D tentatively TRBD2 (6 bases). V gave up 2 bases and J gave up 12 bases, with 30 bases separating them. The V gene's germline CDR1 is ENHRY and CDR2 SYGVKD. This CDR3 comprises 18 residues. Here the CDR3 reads CAISERGMVWGQVDIQYF. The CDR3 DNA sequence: TGTGCCATCAGTGAGCGGGGGATGGTGTGGGGCCAGGTAGATATACAGTATTTT.

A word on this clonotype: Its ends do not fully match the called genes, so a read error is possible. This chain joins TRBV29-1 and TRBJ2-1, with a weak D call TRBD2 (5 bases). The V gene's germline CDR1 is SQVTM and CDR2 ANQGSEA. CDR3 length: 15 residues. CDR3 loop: CSVELEGNPYNEQFF. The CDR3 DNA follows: TGCAGCGTTGAATTAGAGGGCAATCCTTACAATGAGCAATTCTTC.

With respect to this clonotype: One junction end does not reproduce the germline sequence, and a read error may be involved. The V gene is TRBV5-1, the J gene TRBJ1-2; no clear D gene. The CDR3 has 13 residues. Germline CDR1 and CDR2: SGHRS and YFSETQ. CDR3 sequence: CANSLDGNYGYTF. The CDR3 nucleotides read TGCGCCAACAGCTTGGACGGCAACTATGGCTACACCTTC.

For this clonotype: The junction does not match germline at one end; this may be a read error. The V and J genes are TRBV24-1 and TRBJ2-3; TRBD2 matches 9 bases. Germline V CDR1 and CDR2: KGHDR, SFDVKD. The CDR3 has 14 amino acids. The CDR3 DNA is TGTGCCACCAGTCTAGCGGGAATCACAGATACGCAGAATTTT. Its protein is CATSLAGITDTQNF.

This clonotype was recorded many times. CDR3 coding DNA: TGTGCCAGCACCGTGGAGGAAATCAATGAGCAGTTCTTC. Its protein product is CASTVEEINEQFF. This sequence joins TRBV6-1 and TRBJ2-1; a possible D gene is TRBD2 (5 bases). V lost 7 bases and J 6 bases, leaving 13 bases between the germline ends. Looked up from germline, CDR1 is MNHNS and CDR2 is SASEGT. This CDR3 region has 13 residues.